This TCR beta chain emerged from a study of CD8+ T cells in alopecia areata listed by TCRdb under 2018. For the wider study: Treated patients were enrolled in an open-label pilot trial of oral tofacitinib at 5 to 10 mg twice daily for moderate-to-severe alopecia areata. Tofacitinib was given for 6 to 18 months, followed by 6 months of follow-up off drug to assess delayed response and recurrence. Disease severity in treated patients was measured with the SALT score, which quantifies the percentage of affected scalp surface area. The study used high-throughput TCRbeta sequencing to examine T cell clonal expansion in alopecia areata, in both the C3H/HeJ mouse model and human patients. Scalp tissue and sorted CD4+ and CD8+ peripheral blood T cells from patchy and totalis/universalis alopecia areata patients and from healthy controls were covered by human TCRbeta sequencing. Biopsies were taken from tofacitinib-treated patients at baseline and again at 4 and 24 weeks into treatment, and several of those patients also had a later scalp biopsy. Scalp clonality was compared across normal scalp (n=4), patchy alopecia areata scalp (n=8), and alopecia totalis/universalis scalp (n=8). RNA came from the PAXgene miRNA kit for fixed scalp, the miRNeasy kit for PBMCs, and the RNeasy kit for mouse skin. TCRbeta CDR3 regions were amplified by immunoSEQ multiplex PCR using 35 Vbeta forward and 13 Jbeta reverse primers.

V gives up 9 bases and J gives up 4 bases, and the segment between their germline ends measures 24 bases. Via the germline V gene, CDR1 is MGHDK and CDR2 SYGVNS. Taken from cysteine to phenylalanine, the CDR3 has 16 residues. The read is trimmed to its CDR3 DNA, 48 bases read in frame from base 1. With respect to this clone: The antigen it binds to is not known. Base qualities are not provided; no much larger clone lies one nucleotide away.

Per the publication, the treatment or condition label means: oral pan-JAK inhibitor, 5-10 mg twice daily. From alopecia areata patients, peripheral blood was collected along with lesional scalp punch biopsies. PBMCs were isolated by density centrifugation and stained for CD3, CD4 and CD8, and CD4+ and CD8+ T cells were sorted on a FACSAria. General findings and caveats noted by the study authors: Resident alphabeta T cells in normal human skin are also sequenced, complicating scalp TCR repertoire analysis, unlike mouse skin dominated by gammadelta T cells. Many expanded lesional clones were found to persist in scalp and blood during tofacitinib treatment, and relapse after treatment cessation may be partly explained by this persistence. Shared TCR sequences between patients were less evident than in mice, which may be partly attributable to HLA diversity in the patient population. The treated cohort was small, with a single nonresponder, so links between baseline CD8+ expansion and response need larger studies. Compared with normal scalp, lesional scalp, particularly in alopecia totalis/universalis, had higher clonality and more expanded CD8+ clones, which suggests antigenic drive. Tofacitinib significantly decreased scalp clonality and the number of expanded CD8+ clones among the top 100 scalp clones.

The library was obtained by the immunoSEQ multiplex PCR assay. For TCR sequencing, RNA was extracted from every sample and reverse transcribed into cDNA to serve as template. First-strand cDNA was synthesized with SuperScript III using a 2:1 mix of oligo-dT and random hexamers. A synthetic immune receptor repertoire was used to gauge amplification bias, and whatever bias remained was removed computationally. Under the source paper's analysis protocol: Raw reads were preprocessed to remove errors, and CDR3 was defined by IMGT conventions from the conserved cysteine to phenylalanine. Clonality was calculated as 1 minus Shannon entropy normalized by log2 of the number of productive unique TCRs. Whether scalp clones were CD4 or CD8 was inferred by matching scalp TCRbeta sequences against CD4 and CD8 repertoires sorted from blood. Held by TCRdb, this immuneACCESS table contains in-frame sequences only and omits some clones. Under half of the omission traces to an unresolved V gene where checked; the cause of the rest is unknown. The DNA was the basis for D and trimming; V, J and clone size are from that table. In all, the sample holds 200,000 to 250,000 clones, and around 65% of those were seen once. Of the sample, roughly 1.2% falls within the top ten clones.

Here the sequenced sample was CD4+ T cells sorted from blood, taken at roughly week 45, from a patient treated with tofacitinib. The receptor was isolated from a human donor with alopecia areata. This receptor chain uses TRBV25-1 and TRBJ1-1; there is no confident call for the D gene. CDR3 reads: CASTSGLLEGSTEAFF. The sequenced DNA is TGTGCCAGTACCTCCGGCCTCCTGGAGGGATCCACTGAAGCTTTCTTT.